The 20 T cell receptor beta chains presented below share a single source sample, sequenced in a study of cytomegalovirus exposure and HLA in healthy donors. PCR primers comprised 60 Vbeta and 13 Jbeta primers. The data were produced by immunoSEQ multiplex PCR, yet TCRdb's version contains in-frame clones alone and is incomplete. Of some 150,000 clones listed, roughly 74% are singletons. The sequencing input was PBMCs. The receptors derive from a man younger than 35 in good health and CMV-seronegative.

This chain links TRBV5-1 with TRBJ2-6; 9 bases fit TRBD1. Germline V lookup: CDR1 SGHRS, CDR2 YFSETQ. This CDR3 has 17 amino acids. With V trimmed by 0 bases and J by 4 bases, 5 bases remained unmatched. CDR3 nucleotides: TGCGCCAGCAGCTTGGTACAGGGGGCGCTGGGGGCCAACGTCCTGACTTTC. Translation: CASSLVQGALGANVLTF.

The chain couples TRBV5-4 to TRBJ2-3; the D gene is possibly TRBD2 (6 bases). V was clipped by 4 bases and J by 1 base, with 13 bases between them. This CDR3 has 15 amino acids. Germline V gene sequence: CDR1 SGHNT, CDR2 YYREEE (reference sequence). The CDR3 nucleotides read TGTGCCAGCAGCCCGCCGGGCGGGGGCACAGATACGCAGTATTTT. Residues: CASSPPGGGTDTQYF.

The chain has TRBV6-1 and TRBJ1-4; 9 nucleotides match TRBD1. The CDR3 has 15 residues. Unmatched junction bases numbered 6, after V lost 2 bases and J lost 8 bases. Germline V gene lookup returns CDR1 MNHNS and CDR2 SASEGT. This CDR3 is CASSEYGTGREKLFF. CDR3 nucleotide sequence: TGTGCCAGCAGTGAATATGGGACAGGGCGCGAAAAACTGTTTTTT.

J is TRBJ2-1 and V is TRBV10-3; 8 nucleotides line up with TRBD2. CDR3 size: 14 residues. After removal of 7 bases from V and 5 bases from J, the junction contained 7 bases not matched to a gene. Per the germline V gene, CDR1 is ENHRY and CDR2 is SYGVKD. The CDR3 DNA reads TGTGCCATCATGAGCGGGGGAGGACACAATGAGCAGTTCTTC. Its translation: CAIMSGGGHNEQFF.

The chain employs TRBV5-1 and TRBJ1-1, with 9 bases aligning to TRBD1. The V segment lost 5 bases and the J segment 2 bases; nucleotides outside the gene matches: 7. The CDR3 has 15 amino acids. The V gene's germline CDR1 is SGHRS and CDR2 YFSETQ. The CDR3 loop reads CASRPQGATNTEAFF. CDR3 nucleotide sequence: TGCGCCAGCAGACCACAGGGGGCTACCAACACTGAAGCTTTCTTT. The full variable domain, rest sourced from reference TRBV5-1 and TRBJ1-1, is KAGVTQTPRYLIKTRGQQVTLSCSPISGHRSVSWYQQTPGQGLQFLFEYFSETQRNKGNFPGRFSGRQFSNSRSEMNVSTLELGDSALYLCASRPQGATNTEAFFGQGTRLTVV.

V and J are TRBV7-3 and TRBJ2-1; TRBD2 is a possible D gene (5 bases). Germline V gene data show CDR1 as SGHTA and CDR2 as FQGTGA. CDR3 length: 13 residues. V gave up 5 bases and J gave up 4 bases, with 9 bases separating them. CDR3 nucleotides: TGTGCCAGCAGCCTTAGCGAATACAATGAGCAGTTCTTC. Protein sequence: CASSLSEYNEQFF.

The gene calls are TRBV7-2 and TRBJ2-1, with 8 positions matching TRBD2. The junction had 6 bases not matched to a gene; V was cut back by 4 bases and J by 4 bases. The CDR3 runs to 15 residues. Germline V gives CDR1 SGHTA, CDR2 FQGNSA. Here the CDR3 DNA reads TGTGCCAGCAGCTCGGGGGGGCAGCTTTACAATGAGCAGTTCTTC. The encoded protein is CASSSGGQLYNEQFF.

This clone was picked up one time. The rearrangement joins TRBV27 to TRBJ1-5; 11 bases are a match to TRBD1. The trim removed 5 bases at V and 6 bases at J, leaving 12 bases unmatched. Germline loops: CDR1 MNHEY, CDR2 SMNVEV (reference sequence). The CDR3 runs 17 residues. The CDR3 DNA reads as TGTGCCAGCAGTGTCCTCGGGACAGGGGGAGTGACTCAGCCCCAGCATTTT. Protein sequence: CASSVLGTGGVTQPQHF.

The CDR3 DNA reads TGTGCCAGCAGTGAGCAGACAGGGCCTCGCGGGCCCCAGCATTTT. The encoded protein is CASSEQTGPRGPQHF. V gene TRBV6-1 combines with J gene TRBJ1-5; TRBD1 agrees at 7 bases. J was trimmed by 9 bases and V by 3 bases; bases with no gene match: 11. The germline V gene encodes CDR1 MNHNS and CDR2 SASEGT. The CDR3 length is 15 residues.

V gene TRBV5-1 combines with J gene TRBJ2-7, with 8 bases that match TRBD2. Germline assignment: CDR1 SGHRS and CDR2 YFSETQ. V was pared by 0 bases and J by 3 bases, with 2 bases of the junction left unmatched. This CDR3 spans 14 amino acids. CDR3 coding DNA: TGCGCCAGCAGCTTGGGACGGGGGGGCTACGAGCAGTACTTC. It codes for CASSLGRGGYEQYF.

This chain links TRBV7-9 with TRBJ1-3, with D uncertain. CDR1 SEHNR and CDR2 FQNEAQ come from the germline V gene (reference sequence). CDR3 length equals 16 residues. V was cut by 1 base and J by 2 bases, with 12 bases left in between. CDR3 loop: CASSLGSGSAGNTIYF. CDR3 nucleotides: TGTGCCAGCAGCTTAGGTTCGGGGTCGGCTGGAAACACCATATATTTT.

The chain's CDR3 is CASTKGTEQNTEAFF. CDR3 sequence (DNA): TGTGCCAGCACCAAAGGGACAGAGCAGAACACTGAAGCTTTCTTT. The chain employs TRBV13 and TRBJ1-1; 7 nucleotides agree with TRBD1. The trim removed 7 bases at V and 1 base at J, leaving 9 bases unmatched. Germline loops: CDR1 PRHDT, CDR2 FYEKMQ (reference sequence). The CDR3 is made up of 15 amino acids. The variable domain in full, completed from reference TRBV13 and TRBJ1-1, reads AAGVIQSPRHLIKEKRETATLKCYPIPRHDTVYWYQQGPGQDPQFLISFYEKMQSDKGSIPDRFSAQQFSDYHSELNMSSLELGDSALYFCASTKGTEQNTEAFFGQGTRLTVV.

CDR3 in amino acids: CASSISWPNTEAFF. The CDR3 DNA reads TGTGCCAGTAGTATTAGCTGGCCGAACACTGAAGCTTTCTTT. The J gene is TRBJ1-1, the V gene TRBV19; D ambiguous. Germline CDR1 is LNHDA and CDR2 is SQIVND (reference sequence). This CDR3 region has 14 residues. The germline V and J ends were trimmed by 3 bases and 1 base, with 9 bases remaining between them.

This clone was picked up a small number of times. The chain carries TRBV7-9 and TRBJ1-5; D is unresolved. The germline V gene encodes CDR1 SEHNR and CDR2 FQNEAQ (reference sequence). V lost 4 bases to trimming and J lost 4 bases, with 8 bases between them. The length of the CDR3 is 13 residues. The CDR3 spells CASSSGGNQPQHF. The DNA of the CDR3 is TGTGCCAGCAGCTCTGGCGGGAATCAGCCCCAGCATTTT.

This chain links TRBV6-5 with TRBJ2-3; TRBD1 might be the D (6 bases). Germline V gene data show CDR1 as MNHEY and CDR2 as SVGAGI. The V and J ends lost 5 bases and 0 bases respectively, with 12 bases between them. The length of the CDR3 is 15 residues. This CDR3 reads CASSRIRGSTDTQYF. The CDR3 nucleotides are TGTGCCAGCAGTAGGATCAGGGGAAGCACAGATACGCAGTATTTT.

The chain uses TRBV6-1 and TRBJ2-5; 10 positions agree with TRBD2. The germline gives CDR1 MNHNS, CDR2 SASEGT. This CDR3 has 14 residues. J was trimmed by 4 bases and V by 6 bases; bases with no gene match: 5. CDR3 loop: CASSRASGRETQYF. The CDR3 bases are TGTGCCAGCAGCAGAGCTAGCGGGAGAGAGACCCAGTACTTC.

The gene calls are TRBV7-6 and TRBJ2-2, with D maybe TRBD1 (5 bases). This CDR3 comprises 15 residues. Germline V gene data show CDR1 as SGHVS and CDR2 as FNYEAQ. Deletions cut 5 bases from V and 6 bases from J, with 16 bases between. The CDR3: CASSPDTRSSGELFF. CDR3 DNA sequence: TGTGCCAGCAGCCCGGACACCAGGAGTTCCGGGGAGCTGTTTTTT.

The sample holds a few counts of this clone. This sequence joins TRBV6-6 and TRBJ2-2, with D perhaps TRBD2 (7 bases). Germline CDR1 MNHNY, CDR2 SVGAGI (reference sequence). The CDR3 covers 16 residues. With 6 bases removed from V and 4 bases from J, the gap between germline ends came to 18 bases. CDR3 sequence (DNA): TGTGCCAGCAGCGGAAGGGGGGGGGCCACCACCGGGGAGCTGTTTTTT. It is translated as CASSGRGGATTGELFF.

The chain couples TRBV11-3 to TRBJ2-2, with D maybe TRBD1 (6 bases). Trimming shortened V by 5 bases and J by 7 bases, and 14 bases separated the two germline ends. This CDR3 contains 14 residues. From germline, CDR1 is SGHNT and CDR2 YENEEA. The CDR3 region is CASSTDTGHGELFF. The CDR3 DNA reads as TGTGCCAGCAGCACCGATACAGGGCACGGGGAGCTGTTTTTT.

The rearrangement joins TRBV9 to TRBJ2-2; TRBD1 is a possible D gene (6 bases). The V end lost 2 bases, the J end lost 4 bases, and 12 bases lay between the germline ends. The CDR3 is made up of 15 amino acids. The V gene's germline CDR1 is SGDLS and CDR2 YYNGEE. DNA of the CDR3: TGTGCCAGCAGCGTTTCGCAGGGGAGCACCGGGGAGCTGTTTTTT. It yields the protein CASSVSQGSTGELFF.